This TCR beta chain is drawn from a study of CD8+CD57+ T cells in acquired aplastic anemia. V was trimmed by 4 bases and J by 0 bases, leaving 12 bases between them. CDR3 length: 16 residues. In germline, CDR1 is LNHDA, CDR2 SQIVND (reference sequence). Whole-study findings and limits: Controls and patients did not differ significantly in CD8+ Simpson's diversity.

The authors sequenced patients whose flow cytometry had shown CD8+CD57+ cell expansion. By the time of blood sampling, patients had still received no therapy. This clonotype was observed at least ten times. Its antigen is unidentified. CDR3 and TCR beta VDJ profiling relied on genomic DNA as the template. Using its own MiXCR run on the reads, TCRdb lists one record per CDR3 protein. The table lists 150,000 to 160,000 distinct CDR3 sequences, roughly 54% of them singletons. The TCR originated in a human donor with aplastic anemia. The sample consisted of sorted CD4+, CD8+, or CD8+CD57+ T cells (not recorded which) from PBMCs. This rearrangement joins TRBV19 to TRBJ2-2, with D tentatively TRBD1 or TRBD2 (6 bases each). The CDR3 DNA follows: TGTGCCAGTAGTAACCCGGGGGCCTCGAACACCGGGGAGCTGTTTTTT. Amino acid sequence: CASSNPGASNTGELFF.